This TCR beta chain was observed in a study of T cells after yellow fever vaccination. Regarding the study as a whole: Most primary-vaccination clones recurred post-booster (roughly 96% CD4, roughly 87% CD8). Within FACS-sorted repertoires, abundant clonotypes contaminating from the bulk population could be present. Though it reached lower strength, the secondary response hit its peak faster, day 5 versus 15.

For this clonotype: Its antigen is not known.

Production of TCR cDNA was by 5'RACE template switching, which also added a universal primer site and UMIs. TCRdb recomputed calls from the 5' RACE reads with MiXCR, one row per CDR3 protein. The sample lists about 160,000 distinct CDR3 sequences, about 7% occurring once. The CDR3 is 14 residues long. The V gene's germline CDR1 is KGHSH and CDR2 LQKENI. V was pared by 5 bases and J by 7 bases, with 14 bases between. The origin of this receptor is a man younger than 30 who received the YFV17D yellow fever vaccine. Material: CD4+ T cells sorted from PBMCs, obtained around 5 days after the first yellow fever vaccination. The chain links TRBV18 to TRBJ1-4; the D is unclear. CDR3: CASSRATEGEKLFF. CDR3 nucleotides: TGTGCCAGCTCAAGGGCCACCGAGGGTGAAAAACTGTTTTTT.